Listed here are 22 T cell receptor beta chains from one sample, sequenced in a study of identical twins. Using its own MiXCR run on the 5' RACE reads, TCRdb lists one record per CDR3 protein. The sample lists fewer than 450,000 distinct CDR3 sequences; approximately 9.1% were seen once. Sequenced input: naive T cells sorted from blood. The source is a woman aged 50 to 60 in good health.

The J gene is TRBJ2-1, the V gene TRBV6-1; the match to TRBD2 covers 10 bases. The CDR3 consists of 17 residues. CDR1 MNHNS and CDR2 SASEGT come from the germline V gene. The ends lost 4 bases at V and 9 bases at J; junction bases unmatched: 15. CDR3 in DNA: TGTGCCAGCAGTGTATCCCCCGGGAGCGGGAGGGGGAGTGAGCAGTTCTTC. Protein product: CASSVSPGSGRGSEQFF.

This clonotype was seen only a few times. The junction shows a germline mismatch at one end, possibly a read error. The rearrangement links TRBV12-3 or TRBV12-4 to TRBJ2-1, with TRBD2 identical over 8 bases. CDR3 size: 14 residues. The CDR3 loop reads CASNLAGMLNEQFF. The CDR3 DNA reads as TGTGCCAGCAATTTAGCGGGAATGCTGAATGAGCAGTTCTTC.

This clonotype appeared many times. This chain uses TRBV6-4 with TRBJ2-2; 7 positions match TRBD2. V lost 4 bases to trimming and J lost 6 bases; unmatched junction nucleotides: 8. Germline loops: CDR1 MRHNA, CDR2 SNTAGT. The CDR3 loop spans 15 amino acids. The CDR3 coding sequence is TGTGCCAGCAGTGGCGCGGGAGAAGGAGCCGGGGAGCTGTTTTTT. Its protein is CASSGAGEGAGELFF.

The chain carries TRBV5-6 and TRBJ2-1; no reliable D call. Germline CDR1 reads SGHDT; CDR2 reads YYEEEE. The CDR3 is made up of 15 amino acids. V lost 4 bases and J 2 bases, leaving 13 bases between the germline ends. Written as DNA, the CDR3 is TGTGCCAGCAGCCTTTCGAGGATCGCCTACAATGAGCAGTTCTTC. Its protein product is CASSLSRIAYNEQFF.

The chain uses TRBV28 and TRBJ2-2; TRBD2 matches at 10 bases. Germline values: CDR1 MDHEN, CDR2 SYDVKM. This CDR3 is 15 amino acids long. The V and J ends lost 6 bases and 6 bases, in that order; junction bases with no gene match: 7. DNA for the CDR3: TGTGCCAGCAGCCATAGCGGGAGGTTGCCCGGGGAGCTGTTTTTT. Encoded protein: CASSHSGRLPGELFF.

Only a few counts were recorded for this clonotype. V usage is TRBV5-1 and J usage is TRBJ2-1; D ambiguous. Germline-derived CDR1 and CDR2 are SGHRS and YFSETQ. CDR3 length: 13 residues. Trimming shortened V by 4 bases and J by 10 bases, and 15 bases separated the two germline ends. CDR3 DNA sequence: TGCGCCAGCAGCCTGGAAAGCCTTGGCGAGCAGTTCTTC. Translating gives CASSLESLGEQFF.

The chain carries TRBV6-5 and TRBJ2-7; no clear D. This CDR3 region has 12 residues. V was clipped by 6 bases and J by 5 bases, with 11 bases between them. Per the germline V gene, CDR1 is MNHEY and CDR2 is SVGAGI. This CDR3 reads CASSNLGHEQYV. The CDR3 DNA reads TGTGCCAGCAGCAACTTGGGCCACGAGCAGTACGTC.

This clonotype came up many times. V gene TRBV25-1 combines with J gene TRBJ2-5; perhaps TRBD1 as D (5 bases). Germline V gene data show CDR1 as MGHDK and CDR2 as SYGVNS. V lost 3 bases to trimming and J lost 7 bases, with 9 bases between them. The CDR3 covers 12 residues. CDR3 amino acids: CASSDGARTQYF. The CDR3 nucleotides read TGTGCCAGCAGTGATGGGGCTCGGACCCAGTACTTC.

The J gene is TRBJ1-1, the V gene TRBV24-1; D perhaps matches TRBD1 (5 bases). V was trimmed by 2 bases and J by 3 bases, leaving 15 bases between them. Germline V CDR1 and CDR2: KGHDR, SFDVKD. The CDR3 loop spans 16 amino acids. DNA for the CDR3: TGTGCCACCAGTGATTCCTCCGGGGGGGATTACACTGAAGCTTTCTTT. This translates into CATSDSSGGDYTEAFF.

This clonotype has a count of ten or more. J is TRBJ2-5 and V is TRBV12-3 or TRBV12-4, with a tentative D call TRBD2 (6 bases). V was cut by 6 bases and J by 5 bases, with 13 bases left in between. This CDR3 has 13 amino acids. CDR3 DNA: TGTGCCAGCAGCCTCGCGGAGGGGGAGACCCAGTACTTC. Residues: CASSLAEGETQYF.

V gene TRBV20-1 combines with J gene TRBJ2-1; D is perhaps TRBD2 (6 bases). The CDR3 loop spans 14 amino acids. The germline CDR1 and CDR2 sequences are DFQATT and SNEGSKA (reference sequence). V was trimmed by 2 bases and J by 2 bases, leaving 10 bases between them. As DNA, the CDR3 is TGCAGTGCTAGACTGGGAGGCACCTACAATGAGCAGTTCTTC. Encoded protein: CSARLGGTYNEQFF.

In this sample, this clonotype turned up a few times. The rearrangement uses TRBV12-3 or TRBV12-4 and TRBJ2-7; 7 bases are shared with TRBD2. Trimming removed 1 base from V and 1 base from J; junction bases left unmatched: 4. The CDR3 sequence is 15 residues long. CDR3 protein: CASSLGEGGSYEQYV. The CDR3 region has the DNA TGTGCCAGCAGTTTAGGGGAGGGCGGGTCCTACGAGCAGTACGTC.

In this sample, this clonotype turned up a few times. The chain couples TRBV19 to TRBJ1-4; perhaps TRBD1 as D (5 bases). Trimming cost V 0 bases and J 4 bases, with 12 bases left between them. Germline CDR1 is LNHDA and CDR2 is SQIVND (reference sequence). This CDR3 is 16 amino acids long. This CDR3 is CASSIDQGDINEKLFF. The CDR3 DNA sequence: TGTGCCAGTAGTATAGATCAGGGAGATATTAATGAAAAACTGTTTTTT.

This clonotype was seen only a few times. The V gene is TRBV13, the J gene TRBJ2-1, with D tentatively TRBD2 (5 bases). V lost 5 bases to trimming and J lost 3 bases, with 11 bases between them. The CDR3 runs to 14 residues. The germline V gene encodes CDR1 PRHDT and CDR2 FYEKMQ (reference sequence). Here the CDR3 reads CASSHLEGYNEQFF. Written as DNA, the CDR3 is TGTGCCAGCAGCCACCTCGAGGGCTACAATGAGCAGTTCTTC.

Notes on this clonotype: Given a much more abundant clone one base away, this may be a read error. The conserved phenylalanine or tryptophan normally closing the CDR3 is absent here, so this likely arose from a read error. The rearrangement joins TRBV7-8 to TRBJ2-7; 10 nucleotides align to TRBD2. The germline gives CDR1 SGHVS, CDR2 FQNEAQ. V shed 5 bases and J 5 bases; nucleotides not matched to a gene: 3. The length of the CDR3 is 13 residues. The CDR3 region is CASSHSGRDEQYL. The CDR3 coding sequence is TGTGCCAGCAGCCACAGCGGGAGGGACGAGCAGTACTTG.

The CDR3 DNA follows: TGTGCCAGCAGGGGGACAGGGTTTGAAGAGACCCAGTACTTC. The encoded protein is CASRGTGFEETQYF. J is TRBJ2-5 and V is TRBV28; 9 bases are a match to TRBD1. J gave up 3 bases and V 6 bases, and 5 bases lay outside the gene matches. The CDR3 is 14 residues long. CDR1 and CDR2 from the germline V gene are MDHEN and SYDVKM.

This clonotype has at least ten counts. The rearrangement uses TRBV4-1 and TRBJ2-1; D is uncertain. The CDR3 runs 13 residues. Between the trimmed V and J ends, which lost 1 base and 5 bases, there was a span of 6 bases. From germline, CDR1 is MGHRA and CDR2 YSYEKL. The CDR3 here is CASSQALNNEQFF. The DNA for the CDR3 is TGCGCCAGCAGCCAAGCCTTGAACAATGAGCAGTTCTTC.

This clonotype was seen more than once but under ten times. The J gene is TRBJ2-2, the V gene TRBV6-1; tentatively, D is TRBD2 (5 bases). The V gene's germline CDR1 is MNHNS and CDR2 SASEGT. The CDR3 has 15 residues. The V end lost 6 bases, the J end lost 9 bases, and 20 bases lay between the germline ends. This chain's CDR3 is CASRADYYILRELFF. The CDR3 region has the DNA TGTGCCAGCAGGGCCGACTACTACATCTTGCGGGAGCTGTTTTTT.

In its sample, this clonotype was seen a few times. CDR3 coding DNA: TGCAGCGCCGGCGCAGCGGGAGGTAGTGAGCAGTTCTTC. Residues: CSAGAAGGSEQFF. J is TRBJ2-1 and V is TRBV29-1; 9 positions agree with TRBD2. Germline V gives CDR1 SQVTM, CDR2 ANQGSEA. J gave up 9 bases and V 7 bases, and 10 bases lay outside the gene matches. The length of the CDR3 is 13 residues.

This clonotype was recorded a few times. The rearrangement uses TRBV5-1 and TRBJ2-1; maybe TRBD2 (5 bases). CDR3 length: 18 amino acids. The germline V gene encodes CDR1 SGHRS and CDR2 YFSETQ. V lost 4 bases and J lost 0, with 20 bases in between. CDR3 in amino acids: CASSLLGLKPSSYNEQFF. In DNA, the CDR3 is TGCGCCAGCAGCCTACTCGGACTGAAACCAAGCTCCTACAATGAGCAGTTCTTC.

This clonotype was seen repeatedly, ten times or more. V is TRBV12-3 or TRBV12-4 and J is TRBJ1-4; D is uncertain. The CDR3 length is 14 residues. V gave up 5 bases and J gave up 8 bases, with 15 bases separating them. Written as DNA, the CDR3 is TGTGCCAGCAGTCTCCGGGCCCCGGGGGAAAAACTGTTTTTT. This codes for CASSLRAPGEKLFF.

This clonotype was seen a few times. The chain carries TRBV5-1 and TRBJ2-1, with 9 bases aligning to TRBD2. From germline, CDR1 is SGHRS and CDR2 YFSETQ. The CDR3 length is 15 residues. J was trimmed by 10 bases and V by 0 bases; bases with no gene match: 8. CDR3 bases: TGCGCCAGCAGCTTGGAGCCTACCGGGACTAGCGAGCAGTTCTTC. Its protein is CASSLEPTGTSEQFF. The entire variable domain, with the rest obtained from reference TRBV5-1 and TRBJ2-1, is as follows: KAGVTQTPRYLIKTRGQQVTLSCSPISGHRSVSWYQQTPGQGLQFLFEYFSETQRNKGNFPGRFSGRQFSNSRSEMNVSTLELGDSALYLCASSLEPTGTSEQFFGPGTRLTVL.